Below, 14 T cell receptor beta chains from the same sample are listed, as sequenced in a study of identical twins. A single record per CDR3 protein comes from TCRdb applying MiXCR to the 5' RACE reads. The sample has 600,000 to 800,000 distinct CDR3 sequences; 21% are singletons. These same data were also listed under a study on T cells expressing NK-cell markers.

Sequenced input: PBMCs. These receptors all come from a woman aged 18-30 years in good health.

V is TRBV6-4 and J is TRBJ1-3; unclear D gene. V shed 4 bases and J shed 11 bases, with 6 bases lying between them. This CDR3 has 10 residues. From germline, CDR1 is MRHNA and CDR2 SNTAGT. The CDR3 here is CASSGVAIYF. DNA of the CDR3: TGTGCCAGCAGTGGGGTAGCCATATATTTT.

The chain uses TRBV7-2 and TRBJ2-5; 10 bases match TRBD1. V lost 2 bases, J lost 4 bases, and 4 bases stayed unmatched. Germline assignment: CDR1 SGHTA and CDR2 FQGNSA. This CDR3 has 15 residues. CDR3 loop: CASSLRGTGVETQYF. The CDR3 nucleotides read TGTGCCAGCAGCTTAAGAGGGACAGGGGTAGAGACCCAGTACTTC.

The rearrangement joins TRBV3-1 to TRBJ2-1; D ambiguous. Germline V gene data show CDR1 as LGHDT and CDR2 as YNNKEL (reference sequence). V was cut by 0 bases and J by 6 bases, with 18 bases left in between. The CDR3 is made up of 17 amino acids. CDR3 nucleotides: TGTGCCAGCAGCCAAGATCTGCCGACCCAAAAGGGCAATGAGCAGTTCTTC. Its translation is CASSQDLPTQKGNEQFF.

This clonotype was found a few times. The chain couples TRBV10-3 to TRBJ1-1; possibly TRBD1 for D (5 bases). Germline-derived CDR1 and CDR2 are ENHRY and SYGVKD. This CDR3 spans 16 amino acids. Trimming left V 0 bases short and J 1 base short, with 12 bases between. The CDR3 reads CAISESWGGRNTEAFF. Written as DNA, the CDR3 is TGTGCCATCAGTGAGTCGTGGGGCGGCAGGAACACTGAAGCTTTCTTT.

The chain links TRBV12-3 or TRBV12-4 to TRBJ1-3; D call uncertain. V lost 0 bases and J lost 3, with 9 bases in between. The CDR3 has 15 amino acids. CDR3 sequence: CASSLAGLSGNTIYF. The DNA of the CDR3 is TGTGCCAGCAGTTTAGCAGGACTAAGTGGAAACACCATATATTTT.

This rearrangement joins TRBV11-2 to TRBJ2-7, with D perhaps matching TRBD2 (6 bases). Germline CDR1 and CDR2: SGHAT and FQNNGV. This CDR3 is 14 amino acids long. The ends were cut back, 6 bases at V and 2 bases at J, with 14 bases in the middle. The CDR3 reads CASRLMGGTYEQYF. CDR3 DNA sequence: TGTGCCAGCAGACTAATGGGGGGAACCTACGAGCAGTACTTC.

The genes are TRBV9 and TRBJ2-7; D not certain. The CDR3 contains 14 residues. The germline V and J ends were trimmed by 0 bases and 3 bases, with 10 bases remaining between them. Germline V CDR1 and CDR2: SGDLS, YYNGEE. In nucleotides, the CDR3 is TGTGCCAGCAGCGTAGCGTCAGGAGACTACGAGCAGTACTTC. Protein product: CASSVASGDYEQYF.

V and J are TRBV20-1 and TRBJ2-2; a weak D match, TRBD1 (5 bases). CDR3 length: 13 residues. CDR1 is DFQATT, CDR2 SNEGSKA, per germline (reference sequence). V lost 0 bases to trimming and J lost 5 bases, with 7 bases between them. For the CDR3, the DNA is TGCAGTGCTAGAGACAGGGAAACCGGGGAGCTGTTTTTT. Translating it yields CSARDRETGELFF.

This clonotype has more than one count but fewer than ten. This rearrangement joins TRBV7-8 to TRBJ2-7; 10 bases are shared with TRBD2. With V trimmed by 5 bases and J by 2 bases, 6 bases remained unmatched. CDR3 length: 15 residues. Germline lookup yields CDR1 SGHVS and CDR2 FQNEAQ. The CDR3 DNA follows: TGTGCCAGCAGCCGTAGCGGGAGGACTACCTACGAGCAGTACTTC. Translation gives CASSRSGRTTYEQYF. The full variable domain, in which reference TRBV7-8 and TRBJ2-7 provide the parts outside the CDR3, is GAGVSQSPRYKVAKRGQDVALRCDPISGHVSLFWYQQALGQGPEFLTYFQNEAQLDKSGLPSDRFFAERPEGSVSTLKIQRTQQEDSAVYLCASSRSGRTTYEQYFGPGTRLTVT.

The chain employs TRBV27 and TRBJ2-7; 7 bases agree with TRBD2. V lost 6 bases and J lost 5; bases outside the gene matches: 16. Per germline, CDR1 MNHEY and CDR2 SMNVEV (reference sequence). CDR3 length: 16 amino acids. The CDR3 is CASRSFLAAMGDEQYF. The CDR3 coding sequence is TGTGCCAGCAGGAGCTTTCTAGCGGCGATGGGGGACGAGCAGTACTTC.

This clonotype was recorded many times. The chain recombines TRBV7-8 with TRBJ1-5; 9 nucleotides agree with TRBD1. This CDR3 has 14 residues. V gave up 1 base and J gave up 5 bases; unmatched junction bases: 0. Looked up from germline, CDR1 is SGHVS and CDR2 is FQNEAQ. The CDR3 DNA reads as TGTGCCAGCAGCTTAGGGACAGGGGATCAGCCCCAGCATTTT. Translation: CASSLGTGDQPQHF.

Only a few counts were recorded for this clonotype. This rearrangement joins TRBV14 to TRBJ2-5, with D perhaps TRBD2 (5 bases). Germline V gene lookup returns CDR1 SGHDN and CDR2 FVKESK. The CDR3 length is 15 residues. The V and J ends lost 1 base and 2 bases respectively, with 11 bases between them. CDR3 protein: CASSQVGRTQETQYF. In DNA, the CDR3 is TGTGCCAGCAGCCAAGTCGGCCGGACTCAAGAGACCCAGTACTTC.

This clonotype has just a few counts. This chain links TRBV5-1 with TRBJ1-1, with D possibly being TRBD1 (6 bases). Per germline, CDR1 SGHRS and CDR2 YFSETQ. Trimming shortened V by 0 bases and J by 5 bases, and 11 bases separated the two germline ends. CDR3 size: 14 residues. The CDR3, as DNA: TGCGCCAGCAGCTTGGCCGCGCAGGGGACTGAAGCTTTCTTT. Translated, it gives CASSLAAQGTEAFF.

The chain joins TRBV20-1 to TRBJ2-3; the match to TRBD2 covers 7 bases. Germline V CDR1 and CDR2: DFQATT, SNEGSKA (reference sequence). J gave up 2 bases and V 6 bases, and 5 bases lay outside the gene matches. CDR3 length: 13 residues. DNA for the CDR3: TGCAGTGCCCGCGGGGGTTTCACAGATACGCAGTATTTT. Translation gives CSARGGFTDTQYF.